This T cell receptor (beta chain) was obtained from a study of identical twins. Findings and limits, study-wide: When twins shared out-of-frame alpha sequences, those sequences had excess low generation probability.

TCRdb processed the 5' RACE reads anew with MiXCR; each CDR3 protein has one entry. The sample lists 420,000 or so distinct CDR3 sequences; around 20% were seen once. This clonotype occurred many times. Its cognate antigen is unknown. CDR3 length equals 15 residues. The germline V gene has CDR1 ENHRY and CDR2 SYGVKD. V lost 0 bases, J lost 1 base, and 7 bases lay in between. The clonotype was recovered from a man aged 50 to 60 in good health. J is TRBJ1-5 and V is TRBV10-3, with D unresolved. Sequencing used naive T cells sorted from blood. CDR3 in amino acids: CAISESETSNQPQHF. CDR3 bases: TGTGCCATCAGTGAGTCAGAGACAAGCAATCAGCCCCAGCATTTT.